The 3 T cell receptor beta chains below all came from one sample that was sequenced in a study of T cell responses to AZD1222 COVID-19 vaccine. Repertoires were generated with immunoSEQ multiplex PCR, while TCRdb's copy carries only in-frame clones and drops some. Of about 110,000 clones in the sample, around 84% were seen once. The input for sequencing was peripheral blood, taken on day 0 of AZD1222 vaccination. All receptors come from an adult in good health.

This clone has only one observation. The V and J genes are TRBV18 and TRBJ2-5; D is ambiguous. CDR1 and CDR2 (germline): KGHSH, LQKENI. V was clipped by 0 bases and J by 3 bases, with 8 bases between them. The length of the CDR3 is 14 residues. CDR3 sequence reads: CASSPPAVKETQYF. In DNA form, the CDR3 reads TGTGCCAGCTCACCACCGGCGGTTAAAGAGACCCAGTACTTC.

The chain couples TRBV19 to TRBJ2-7, with 7 bases identical to TRBD1. The junction had 9 bases not matched to a gene; V was cut back by 6 bases and J by 4 bases. The CDR3 totals 14 residues. Germline lookup yields CDR1 LNHDA and CDR2 SQIVND (reference sequence). CDR3 coding DNA: TGTGCCAGTAGCCCTGCTGACAGGGCATACGAGCAGTACTTC. Its translation is CASSPADRAYEQYF.

This sequence joins TRBV12-3 or TRBV12-4 and TRBJ1-5, with D hard to call. V was clipped by 5 bases and J by 0 bases, with 5 bases between them. The CDR3 consists of 13 residues. DNA of the CDR3: TGTGCCAGCAGTACGTATAGCAATCAGCCCCAGCATTTT. Amino acids: CASSTYSNQPQHF.